Shown below are 10 T cell receptor beta chains from a single sample sequenced in a study of blood T cell repertoires in COVID-19. Clones were read by immunoSEQ multiplex PCR, and TCRdb kept only the in-frame ones, dropping some. The sample lists some 120,000 clones; 83% were seen once. The sample taken for sequencing was peripheral blood. The receptors were sampled from a man aged 25 to 40 with acute or convalescent COVID-19.

The V gene is TRBV2, the J gene TRBJ1-5, with 8 bases fitting TRBD1. This CDR3 region has 15 residues. Per germline, CDR1 SNHLY and CDR2 FYNNEI. Trimming cost V 6 bases and J 2 bases; bases outside gene matches: 6. CDR3 DNA sequence: TGTGCCAGCAGCGTAGACAGGGGAGGCAATCAGCCCCAGCATTTT. It is translated as CASSVDRGGNQPQHF.

This clone was detected only a few times. The V and J genes are TRBV7-9 and TRBJ1-1; 8 bases align to TRBD1. The germline gives CDR1 SEHNR, CDR2 FQNEAQ (reference sequence). CDR3 length equals 14 residues. V lost 5 bases and J lost 6; bases outside the gene matches: 8. CDR3 sequence reads: CASSQRTGMAEAFF. CDR3 DNA sequence: TGTGCCAGCAGCCAGAGGACAGGGATGGCTGAAGCTTTCTTT.

CDR3 DNA: TGTGCCAGCAGCCCCTTTTTTAATACAGGGACATTGAACACTGAAGCTTTCTTT. It codes for CASSPFFNTGTLNTEAFF. This chain uses TRBV3-1 (or the pseudogene TRBV3-2) with TRBJ1-1; weak D call: TRBD1 (6 bases). The germline V gene has CDR1 LGHDT and CDR2 YNNKEL (reference sequence). Trimming removed 4 bases from V and 0 bases from J, with 21 bases in between. This CDR3 is built from 18 residues.

The V call is TRBV29-1, the J call TRBJ2-5, with D perhaps TRBD1 (6 bases). The CDR3 extends over 13 amino acids. Germline V gene data show CDR1 as SQVTM and CDR2 as ANQGSEA. V was pared by 3 bases and J by 7 bases, with 15 bases between. The CDR3, as DNA: TGCAGCGTTGATGACAGCCCCAGGGGGACCCAGTACTTC. Translated: CSVDDSPRGTQYF.

The chain joins TRBV21-1 to TRBJ2-5; TRBD2 is taken as the D call from the table, unchecked against the DNA. TRBV21-1 is given as a pseudogene. The CDR3 spans 15 residues. The CDR3 nucleotides read TGTGCCAGCAGCAAATACCCGACTAACCAAGAGACCCAGTACTTC. This codes for CASSKYPTNQETQYF.

CDR3: CASSESRDTEAFF. The CDR3 DNA reads as TGTGCCAGCAGTGAGTCTCGGGACACTGAAGCTTTCTTT. The chain is built from TRBV6-1 and TRBJ1-1; no definite D call. The V end was cut by 3 bases, the J end by 3 bases, with 8 bases between. The germline CDR1 and CDR2 sequences are MNHNS and SASEGT. This CDR3 comprises 13 residues.

The V and J genes are TRBV11-2 and TRBJ2-3; 11 bases fit TRBD2. The CDR3 totals 16 residues. Unmatched junction bases numbered 6, after V lost 3 bases and J lost 4 bases. Germline values: CDR1 SGHAT, CDR2 FQNNGV. The CDR3 loop is CASSFSGRAGADTQYF. Here the CDR3 DNA reads TGTGCCAGCAGCTTTAGCGGGAGGGCCGGCGCAGATACGCAGTATTTT.

J is TRBJ1-3 and V is TRBV5-4, with TRBD1 identical over 7 bases. CDR1 and CDR2 (germline): SGHNT, YYREEE (reference sequence). This CDR3 spans 15 amino acids. V trimming: 4 bases; J trimming: 0 bases; junction bases outside the gene matches: 4. In DNA, the CDR3 is TGTGCCAGCAGCCGGGACAGTTACTCTGGAAACACCATATATTTT. Protein product: CASSRDSYSGNTIYF.

The chain has TRBV7-9 and TRBJ1-2; 7 positions match TRBD1. With 1 base clipped from V and 7 bases from J, the junction kept 3 bases outside the gene matches. CDR1 is SEHNR, CDR2 FQNEAQ, per germline (reference sequence). The CDR3 has 13 amino acids. The CDR3 DNA follows: TGTGCCAGCAGCTTAGATAGGGGGCCTGGCTACACCTTC. Encoded protein: CASSLDRGPGYTF.

This chain connects TRBV2 to TRBJ2-2, with 12 bases lining up with TRBD1. Trimming removed 7 bases from V and 8 bases from J; junction bases left unmatched: 5. The CDR3 consists of 14 residues. Germline CDR1 SNHLY, CDR2 FYNNEI. The CDR3 loop reads CASTGQGAGGELFF. The CDR3 coding sequence is TGTGCCAGCACGGGACAGGGGGCAGGAGGGGAGCTGTTTTTT.